Listed below are T cell receptor beta chains from one sample, sequenced in a study of T cell responses to AZD1222 COVID-19 vaccine. Generated by immunoSEQ multiplex PCR, the TCRdb table keeps only in-frame clones and is missing some. The sample lists around 110,000 clones; 92% were seen once. Sample: peripheral blood, taken 28 days after the second AZD1222 dose. Receptor source: an adult who received the AZD1222 COVID-19 vaccine. CDR3s include the opening cysteine and the closing phenylalanine or tryptophan. The D gene is left open where the match is weak. Clone size is not always given. Where it is, it says once, few, many or a class for expanded clones.

size	V	length	J	D	CDR3	DNA
NA	TRBV9	15	TRBJ2-2	NA	CASSVGRGWTGELFF	TGTGCCAGCAGCGTAGGTAGGGGATGGACCGGGGAGCTGTTTTTT
NA	TRBV7-9	16	TRBJ1-6	NA	CASSPGQSSYNSPLHF	TGTGCCAGCAGCCCCGGACAGAGCTCCTATAATTCACCCCTCCACTTT
once	TRBV30	15	TRBJ1-4	TRBD1	CAWRDRGQIGEKLFF	TGTGCCTGGAGGGACAGGGGGCAGATCGGTGAAAAACTGTTTTTT
once	TRBV7-3	12	TRBJ1-6	NA	CASSSPGIPLHF	TGTGCCAGCAGCTCCCCGGGGATCCCCCTCCACTTT
NA	TRBV27	18	TRBJ2-1	TRBD2	CASRTTSGRTPSYNEQFF	TGTGCCAGCAGAACGACTAGCGGGAGGACCCCTTCCTACAATGAGCAGTTCTTC
once	TRBV5-1	14	TRBJ2-5	NA	CASSLAEGRETQYF	TGCGCCAGCAGCTTGGCCGAGGGGAGAGAGACCCAGTACTTC
NA	TRBV10-1	12	TRBJ2-7	NA	CASLRSSYEQYF	TGCGCCAGCCTTCGTAGCTCCTACGAGCAGTACTTC
NA	TRBV2	15	TRBJ1-2	NA	CASSDLGGLDYGYTF	TGTGCCAGCAGTGACCTCGGGGGGTTAGACTATGGCTACACCTTC
NA	TRBV28	15	TRBJ2-1	NA	CASSPPRQIYNEQFF	TGTGCCAGCAGTCCCCCTCGACAGATCTACAATGAGCAGTTCTTC
NA	TRBV18	16	TRBJ2-5	TRBD2	CASSPSRAGVQETQYF	TGTGCCAGCTCACCATCTCGAGCGGGAGTCCAAGAGACCCAGTACTTC
once	TRBV7-2	14	TRBJ2-7	TRBD1	CASSKDRGVYEQYF	TGTGCCAGCAGCAAGGACAGGGGTGTCTACGAGCAGTACTTC
NA	TRBV6-5	16	TRBJ1-3	NA	CASSSYTGYSGNTIYF	TGTGCCAGCAGTTCCTACACAGGGTACTCTGGAAACACCATATATTTT
NA	TRBV28	13	TRBJ1-2	TRBD1	CASSYDRDRGYTF	TGTGCCAGCAGCTATGACAGGGACCGTGGCTACACCTTC
NA	TRBV28	15	TRBJ1-1	TRBD1	CASREIRDRAAVAFF	TGTGCCAGCAGGGAAATCCGGGACAGGGCCGCTGTCGCTTTCTTT
NA	TRBV28	18	TRBJ2-7	TRBD2	CASSFFPPRREVSYEQYF	TGTGCCAGCAGTTTCTTCCCCCCACGGCGGGAGGTCTCCTACGAGCAGTACTTC
NA	TRBV20-1	11	TRBJ2-7	NA	CSARRLYEQYF	TGCAGTGCTAGAAGGCTTTACGAGCAGTACTTC
NA	TRBV9	16	TRBJ2-3	TRBD1	CASSVGTGYFTDTQYF	TGTGCCAGCAGCGTAGGGACAGGGTATTTCACAGATACGCAGTATTTT
once	TRBV18	13	TRBJ1-2	NA	CASSPTGLGGYTF	TGTGCCAGCTCACCCACAGGGTTGGGAGGCTACACCTTC
NA	TRBV28	13	TRBJ1-5	TRBD1	CASRSQGDQPQHF	TGTGCCAGCAGGTCACAGGGGGATCAGCCCCAGCATTTT
few	TRBV5-1	16	TRBJ1-4	TRBD1	CASSVGQDSTNEKLFF	TGCGCCAGCAGCGTCGGACAGGATTCAACTAATGAAAAACTGTTTTTT
NA	TRBV19	19	TRBJ1-2	NA	CASSIALGGPDQNDYGYTF	TGTGCCAGTAGTATCGCGCTGGGGGGACCGGACCAGAACGACTATGGCTACACCTTC
NA	TRBV18	15	TRBJ2-7	NA	CASSPERTGFYEQYF	TGTGCCAGCTCACCTGAAAGAACAGGTTTTTACGAGCAGTACTTC
NA	TRBV18	15	TRBJ2-1	TRBD2	CASSPTSGSYNEQFF	TGTGCCAGCTCACCCACTAGCGGGTCCTACAATGAGCAGTTCTTC
NA	TRBV5-1	14	TRBJ2-2	TRBD2	CASSKGLAGGELFF	TGCGCCAGCAGCAAGGGACTAGCGGGAGGGGAGCTGTTTTTT
NA	TRBV19	18	TRBJ2-3	TRBD2	CASSIDPSGGASTDTQYF	TGTGCCAGTAGTATAGATCCTAGCGGGGGAGCTAGCACAGATACGCAGTATTTT
NA	TRBV4-1	19	TRBJ2-6	TRBD1	CASSRTPGQGLTGANVLTF	TGCGCCAGCAGCCGGACCCCGGGACAGGGGTTGACCGGGGCCAACGTCCTGACTTTC
NA	TRBV5-1	15	TRBJ1-5	TRBD1	CASSSGTEPNQPQHF	TGCGCCAGCAGCTCCGGGACAGAGCCGAATCAGCCCCAGCATTTT
NA	TRBV6-1	14	TRBJ1-5	NA	CASSEEGWNQPQHF	TGTGCCAGCAGTGAAGAGGGTTGGAATCAGCCCCAGCATTTT
NA	TRBV9	14	TRBJ1-1	NA	CASSVDPLNTEAFF	TGTGCCAGCAGCGTAGACCCTTTGAACACTGAAGCTTTCTTT
NA	TRBV5-1	14	TRBJ2-7	TRBD2	CASSFGTSGYEQYF	TGCGCCAGCAGCTTCGGGACTAGCGGATACGAGCAGTACTTC
NA	TRBV4-1	15	TRBJ1-2	NA	CASSQDFRAGPGYTF	TGCGCCAGCAGCCAAGATTTTAGGGCAGGACCTGGCTACACCTTC
NA	TRBV19	14	TRBJ2-3	NA	CASSDPSGTDTQYF	TGTGCCAGTAGTGACCCGAGCGGCACAGATACGCAGTATTTT
NA	TRBV30	15	TRBJ2-6	NA	CAWSYQRSGANVLTF	TGTGCCTGGAGCTATCAGCGGTCCGGGGCCAACGTCCTGACTTTC
NA	TRBV7-8	15	TRBJ1-3	NA	CASSPGSSPGNTIYF	TGTGCCAGCAGCCCCGGATCTTCCCCTGGAAACACCATATATTTT
NA	TRBV28	13	TRBJ1-2	NA	CASIPPGAGGYTF	TGTGCCAGCATCCCTCCCGGGGCAGGAGGCTACACCTTC
NA	TRBV28	13	TRBJ1-5	NA	CASSYLRDQPQHF	TGTGCCAGCAGTTATTTGAGAGATCAGCCCCAGCATTTT
NA	TRBV6-5	13	TRBJ2-7	NA	CASSYGEPYEQYF	TGTGCCAGCAGTTATGGGGAACCCTACGAGCAGTACTTC
NA	TRBV27	16	TRBJ1-4	TRBD1	CASISPGGAGDEKLFF	TGTGCCAGCATCTCGCCAGGGGGCGCCGGGGATGAAAAACTGTTTTTT
NA	TRBV15	16	TRBJ2-1	NA	CATSRDYGASPKQQFF	TGTGCCACCAGCAGAGATTATGGGGCCAGCCCGAAGCAGCAGTTCTTC
once	TRBV7-2	13	TRBJ2-1	NA	CASSLLATNEQFF	TGTGCCAGCAGCTTACTAGCGACCAATGAGCAGTTCTTC